These 16 T cell receptor beta chains share one sample of origin, sequenced in a study of blood T cell repertoires in COVID-19. The method was immunoSEQ multiplex PCR; TCRdb's version includes in-frame clones alone and lacks a portion of them. The sample has about 220,000 clones; 85% to 90% are singletons. The sequencing input was PBMCs or T cells enriched from blood (not recorded which). The receptor set was obtained from a man in his thirties or forties who had been exposed to COVID-19.

The chain employs TRBV18 and TRBJ1-3; possibly TRBD1 for D (6 bases). Germline CDR1 is KGHSH and CDR2 is LQKENI. This CDR3 comprises 15 residues. Trimming removed 3 bases at V and 2 bases at J, with 11 bases between. The CDR3 loop reads CASSPEGGTGNTIYF. CDR3 nucleotide sequence: TGTGCCAGCTCACCCGAGGGGGGGACTGGAAACACCATATATTTT.

CDR3 protein: CASSIPQGAYGYTF. The CDR3 DNA follows: TGTGCCAGTAGTATCCCACAGGGTGCCTATGGCTACACCTTC. This sequence joins TRBV19 and TRBJ1-2; the D gene is possibly TRBD1 (6 bases). This CDR3 is built from 14 residues. Germline values: CDR1 LNHDA, CDR2 SQIVND (reference sequence). The ends were cut back, 3 bases at V and 4 bases at J, with 12 bases in the middle.

V usage is TRBV7-9 and J usage is TRBJ1-2, with TRBD1 matching 7 bases. Germline CDR1 and CDR2: SEHNR and FQNEAQ (reference sequence). This CDR3 comprises 15 residues. Trimming at V came to 5 bases and at J to 0 bases, leaving 6 bases not matched to a gene. The CDR3 DNA is TGTGCCAGCAGCCCCAGGGACAGTTCTAACTATGGCTACACCTTC. The encoded protein is CASSPRDSSNYGYTF. Full variable domain (missing parts from reference TRBV7-9 and TRBJ1-2): DTGVSQNPRHKITKRGQNVTFRCDPISEHNRLYWYRQTLGQGPEFLTYFQNEAQLEKSRLLSDRFSAERPKGSFSTLEIQRTEQGDSAMYLCASSPRDSSNYGYTFGSGTRLTVV.

The chain combines TRBV29-1 with TRBJ2-3; 7 nucleotides match TRBD1. CDR3 size: 15 residues. Germline CDR1 reads SQVTM; CDR2 reads ANQGSEA. Unmatched junction bases numbered 5, after V lost 0 bases and J lost 2 bases. CDR3 protein: CSVEDREGATDTQYF. In DNA form, the CDR3 reads TGCAGCGTTGAAGATAGAGAGGGGGCCACAGATACGCAGTATTTT.

V is TRBV12-3 or TRBV12-4 and J is TRBJ2-3; 10 nucleotides agree with TRBD2. This CDR3 is 12 amino acids long. The ends lost 6 bases at V and 10 bases at J; junction bases unmatched: 4. CDR3 sequence (DNA): TGTGCCAGCAGCGCCGGGACTAGCGCGCAGTATTTT. This encodes CASSAGTSAQYF.

This clone has a handful of counts. The chain is built from TRBV11-2 and TRBJ2-1; D gene ambiguous. Germline V gene data show CDR1 as SGHAT and CDR2 as FQNNGV. CDR3 size: 13 residues. The V and J ends lost 2 bases and 10 bases respectively, with 12 bases between them. The CDR3 DNA reads as TGTGCCAGCAGCTTAAGGCTACCCAGGGAGCAGTTCTTC. This sequence encodes CASSLRLPREQFF.

The chain is built from TRBV6-4 and TRBJ1-6, with D unclear. This CDR3 region has 15 residues. The ends were cut back, 3 bases at V and 0 bases at J, with 6 bases in the middle. Germline loops: CDR1 MRHNA, CDR2 SNTAGT. The CDR3 region has the DNA TGTGCCAGCAGTGAGGTTAGCTCCTATAATTCACCCCTCCACTTT. Residues: CASSEVSSYNSPLHF.

The rearrangement joins TRBV21-1 to TRBJ1-5. TRBV21-1 is assigned pseudogene status. The CDR3 totals 15 residues. CDR3 residues: CASSPRRQLNQPQHF. The CDR3 DNA reads TGTGCCAGCAGCCCGAGGCGGCAGCTCAATCAGCCCCAGCATTTT.

The chain uses TRBV6-1 and TRBJ1-2; TRBD1 aligns across 7 bases. Germline V gene sequence: CDR1 MNHNS, CDR2 SASEGT. V lost 3 bases and J lost 5; bases outside the gene matches: 3. The CDR3 sequence is 13 residues long. CDR3 protein: CASSDGTDYGYTF. CDR3 DNA: TGTGCCAGCAGTGACGGGACAGATTATGGCTACACCTTC.

V gene TRBV5-3 combines with J gene TRBJ1-2, with 9 bases matching TRBD1. TRBV5-3 is placed among ORFs of uncertain function. Trimming cost V 0 bases and J 7 bases; bases outside gene matches: 10. The length of the CDR3 is 16 residues. In nucleotides, the CDR3 is TGTGCCAGAAGCTTGGACCCACAGGGGGCGCATGTTGGCTACACCTTC. Protein sequence: CARSLDPQGAHVGYTF.

V is TRBV14 and J is TRBJ2-1, with 13 bases that match TRBD2. The junction had 2 bases not matched to a gene; V was cut back by 0 bases and J by 6 bases. This CDR3 has 16 residues. From germline, CDR1 is SGHDN and CDR2 FVKESK. The CDR3 reads CASSQDGTSGVNEQFF. DNA of the CDR3: TGTGCCAGCAGCCAAGACGGGACTAGCGGGGTCAATGAGCAGTTCTTC.

The chain links TRBV5-4 to TRBJ1-2, with 10 bases fitting TRBD1. Trimming at V came to 4 bases and at J to 2 bases, leaving 2 bases not matched to a gene. The germline CDR1 and CDR2 sequences are SGHNT and YYREEE (reference sequence). The length of the CDR3 is 14 residues. CDR3 nucleotides: TGTGCCAGCAGCGGGGGACAGGGGAACTATGGCTACACCTTC. Residues: CASSGGQGNYGYTF.

V gene TRBV27 combines with J gene TRBJ2-4; 7 bases fit TRBD1. The CDR3 runs 15 residues. V gave up 8 bases and J gave up 4 bases; unmatched junction bases: 11. Germline V gene sequence: CDR1 MNHEY, CDR2 SMNVEV (reference sequence). The CDR3 coding sequence is TGTGCCAGCGGCCCCAGGACAGGCACTAAAAACATTCAGTACTTC. This encodes CASGPRTGTKNIQYF.

The chain has TRBV5-4 and TRBJ2-2, with 16 bases fitting TRBD2. The V gene end was trimmed by 4 bases and the J gene end by 6 bases; junction bases not matched to a gene: 12. The germline gives CDR1 SGHNT, CDR2 YYREEE (reference sequence). This CDR3 is built from 19 residues. The CDR3 DNA is TGTGCCAGCAGCCAGACCGGGACTAGCGGGGGGGCTGGAGCCGGGGAGCTGTTTTTT. Translating gives CASSQTGTSGGAGAGELFF.

V and J are TRBV7-3 and TRBJ1-1; D not certain. The V and J ends lost 4 bases and 5 bases respectively, with 14 bases between them. Germline V lookup: CDR1 SGHTA, CDR2 FQGTGA. The CDR3 consists of 14 residues. The CDR3 is CASSYKGGGTEAFF. The DNA of the CDR3 is TGTGCCAGCAGCTACAAAGGAGGAGGGACTGAAGCTTTCTTT.

The J gene is TRBJ1-1, the V gene TRBV10-3; maybe TRBD1 (5 bases). CDR1 ENHRY and CDR2 SYGVKD come from the germline V gene. The CDR3 spans 15 residues. Trimming shortened V by 6 bases and J by 2 bases, and 16 bases separated the two germline ends. For the CDR3, the DNA is TGTGCCATCAGGGGGCATAGTGATACTAACACTGAAGCTTTCTTT. This encodes CAIRGHSDTNTEAFF.